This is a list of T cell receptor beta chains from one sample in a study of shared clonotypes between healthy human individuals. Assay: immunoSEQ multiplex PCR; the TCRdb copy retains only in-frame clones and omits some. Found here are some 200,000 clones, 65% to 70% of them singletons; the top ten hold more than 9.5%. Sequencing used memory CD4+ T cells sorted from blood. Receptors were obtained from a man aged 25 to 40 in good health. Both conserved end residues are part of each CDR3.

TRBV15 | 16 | CATSRDLGARQETQYF
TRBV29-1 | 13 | CSVPRQGTGELFF
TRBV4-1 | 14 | CASSQDRVGEKLFF
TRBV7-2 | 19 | CASSLHHGTGAIAGQPQHF
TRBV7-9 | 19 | CASSIKTGTSGTYQETQYF
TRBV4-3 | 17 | CASSQDPLAQNTGELFF
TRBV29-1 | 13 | CSATGTVIYGYTF
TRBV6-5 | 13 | CASSYGGNTEAFF
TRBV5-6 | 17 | CASSPTTRGVNTDTQYF
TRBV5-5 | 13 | CASSLARNYGYTF
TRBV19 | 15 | CASTDRIFNTGELFF